A single sample gave rise to the 14 T cell receptor beta chains below, sequenced in a study of OX40 agonist ivuxolimab in advanced cancers. Assay used: immunoSEQ multiplex PCR; TCRdb lists only in-frame clones, some missing. The sample lists approximately 72,000 clones, about 83% occurring once. The sample in question was CD4+ or CD8+ T cells sorted from blood, obtained in a trial of the OX40 agonist ivuxolimab. The origin of the receptors is an adult with an advanced solid tumor such as melanoma, head and neck, liver or kidney cancer.

The DNA for the CDR3 is TGTGCCTGGAGTTTCGGCCCCACCTCGGATCAGCCCCAGCATTTT. This gives the protein CAWSFGPTSDQPQHF. V gene TRBV30 combines with J gene TRBJ1-5, with D uncertain. The length of the CDR3 is 15 residues. CDR1 GTSNPN and CDR2 SVGIG come from the germline V gene (reference sequence). The V gene lost 2 bases and the J gene lost 5 bases, with 16 bases spanning the gap.

The chain couples TRBV27 to TRBJ1-2; maybe TRBD1 (5 bases). There are 15 residues in the CDR3. V lost 3 bases and J 6 bases, leaving 17 bases between the germline ends. CDR1 is MNHEY and CDR2 is SMNVEV in the germline V gene (reference sequence). The CDR3: CASSFGVGRVDGYTF. The CDR3 bases are TGTGCCAGCAGTTTCGGAGTCGGCAGGGTGGATGGCTACACCTTC.

This clone was recorded once. The chain uses TRBV5-1 and TRBJ1-2; D is possibly TRBD1 (6 bases). V was shortened by 6 bases and J by 1 base, with 16 bases between the two germline ends. The germline CDR1 and CDR2 sequences are SGHRS and YFSETQ. The CDR3 contains 15 residues. DNA for the CDR3: TGCGCCAGCACTCTGAGGACAGAGATTAACTATGGCTACACCTTC. It is translated as CASTLRTEINYGYTF.

The chain is built from TRBV21-1 and TRBJ2-2; the table's TRBD2 call for D was not verified on the DNA. TRBV21-1 is deemed a pseudogene. The CDR3 contains 20 residues. In DNA form, the CDR3 reads TGTGCCAGCAGCAAAATAGAAGTAGGACTAGCGGGAGGGTATGCCGGGGAGCTGTTTTTT. This encodes CASSKIEVGLAGGYAGELFF.

This chain joins TRBV7-2 and TRBJ1-2; TRBD1 might be the D (5 bases). Germline V lookup: CDR1 SGHTA, CDR2 FQGNSA. With 3 bases removed from V and 9 bases from J, the gap between germline ends came to 11 bases. The CDR3 is made up of 12 amino acids. CDR3 sequence reads: CASSFDGGSYTF. The DNA of the CDR3 is TGTGCCAGCAGCTTCGATGGGGGGAGCTACACCTTC.

The genes are TRBV19 and TRBJ2-1; D not certain. V dropped 3 bases and J dropped 4 bases, with 13 bases sitting between them. The CDR3 extends over 15 amino acids. Germline values: CDR1 LNHDA, CDR2 SQIVND (reference sequence). Here the CDR3 DNA reads TGTGCCAGTAGTATTAAGGGTTCCCCTTACAATGAGCAGTTCTTC. Protein: CASSIKGSPYNEQFF.

The V and J genes are TRBV7-8 and TRBJ2-5; TRBD1 matches at 10 bases. V lost 1 base to trimming and J lost 1 base; unmatched junction nucleotides: 3. This CDR3 has 16 amino acids. Per the germline V gene, CDR1 is SGHVS and CDR2 is FQNEAQ. The DNA of the CDR3 is TGTGCCAGCAGCTTAGTCCGGACAGGGGGCCAAGAGACCCAGTACTTC. Translated: CASSLVRTGGQETQYF.

The DNA of the CDR3 is TGTGCCAGCAGATCAGGGGGCCTAGAAGAGACCCAGTACTTC. This gives the protein CASRSGGLEETQYF. V gene TRBV6-1 combines with J gene TRBJ2-5; 8 bases map to TRBD1. This CDR3 region has 14 residues. J was trimmed by 3 bases and V by 6 bases; bases with no gene match: 6. CDR1 and CDR2 from the germline V gene are MNHNS and SASEGT.

The chain carries TRBV28 and TRBJ2-7; 7 nucleotides match TRBD2. CDR1 is MDHEN, CDR2 SYDVKM, per germline. The CDR3 totals 13 residues. With V trimmed by 7 bases and J by 3 bases, 6 bases remained unmatched. The CDR3 nucleotides are TGTGCCAGCATGGGGCTAGCGGTCTACGAGCAGTACTTC. Protein product: CASMGLAVYEQYF.

In the case of this clone: Other DNA sequences within the sample encode an identical CDR3. The gene calls are TRBV19 and TRBJ2-3; no definite D call. V was trimmed by 1 base and J by 6 bases, leaving 2 bases between them. The length of the CDR3 is 11 residues. Per germline, CDR1 LNHDA and CDR2 SQIVND (reference sequence). The CDR3 DNA is TGTGCCAGTAGTATAGGGGATACGCAGTATTTT. Amino acid sequence: CASSIGDTQYF.

The rearrangement joins TRBV6-1 to TRBJ2-2, with 8 bases matching TRBD2. The trim removed 2 bases at V and 5 bases at J, leaving 10 bases unmatched. Looked up from germline, CDR1 is MNHNS and CDR2 is SASEGT. The CDR3 covers 17 residues. CDR3 DNA sequence: TGTGCCAGCAGTGAAAAAGGAGCGGGAGTGGTTACCGGGGAGCTGTTTTTT. Translating it yields CASSEKGAGVVTGELFF.

V usage is TRBV14 and J usage is TRBJ1-3, with D uncertain. Germline loops: CDR1 SGHDN, CDR2 FVKESK. V dropped 1 base and J dropped 0 bases, with 7 bases sitting between them. The length of the CDR3 is 15 residues. The CDR3 loop is CASSQGTYSGNTIYF. The CDR3 DNA is TGTGCCAGCAGCCAAGGCACCTACTCTGGAAACACCATATATTTT.

This chain joins TRBV11-2 and TRBJ1-5; 8 bases are a match to TRBD1. CDR3 length: 16 amino acids. CDR1 is SGHAT, CDR2 FQNNGV, per germline. After removal of 5 bases from V and 7 bases from J, the junction contained 13 bases not matched to a gene. CDR3 bases: TGTGCCAGCAGCCCACGGACAGGGCGGTCCGGGCAGCCCCAGCATTTT. As protein: CASSPRTGRSGQPQHF.

The V and J genes are TRBV27 and TRBJ1-2, with 9 bases fitting TRBD1. Germline CDR1 is MNHEY and CDR2 is SMNVEV (reference sequence). The length of the CDR3 is 14 residues. V shed 7 bases, J shed 4 bases, and the junction held 7 bases outside the gene matches. CDR3 residues: CASTSRDRVYGYTF. The CDR3 coding sequence is TGTGCCAGCACGTCCCGGGACAGGGTCTATGGCTACACCTTC.